This record covers a single T cell receptor (beta chain). Its target is not known. The sample originates from a study of shared clonotypes between healthy human individuals. CDR3 length: 15 residues. Germline trimming cut 11 bases from V and 1 base from J; bases unmatched to any gene: 10. CDR1 is MNHEY, CDR2 SMNVEV, per germline (reference sequence). The method was immunoSEQ multiplex PCR; TCRdb's version includes in-frame clones alone and lacks a portion of them. Of about 490,000 clones listed, more than 65% were seen once; the top ten hold 9.5% to 15%. Study conclusions and caveats: It was expected that sequencing depth would affect clonotype sharing among donors.

The chain uses TRBV27 and TRBJ2-3, with 9 bases matching TRBD2. Sample: PBMCs. The TCR originated in a woman between 40 and 55 years old in good health. Some clones in this sample may be carry-over from other donors' samples. CDR3 sequence (DNA): TGTGCCTTTTCCGAGCGGGAGGTATGCACAGATACGCAGTATTTT. Its protein is CAFSEREVCTDTQYF.